One TCR beta chain is described in this entry. Its antigen remains unidentified. CDR1 is GTSNPN, CDR2 SVGIG, per germline (reference sequence). The CDR3 runs to 13 residues. V was shortened by 2 bases and J by 8 bases, with 15 bases between the two germline ends. The data belong to a study of vaccination and CD4 T cells after COVID-19. Study as a whole: Post-COVID samples were collected a median approximately 93 days following diagnosis, spanning 35 to 161. Investigators stimulated cells with overlapping spike peptides drawn from SARS-CoV-2, HCoV-NL63, HCoV-OC43 and HCoV-229E. Whole-study findings and limits: Only relatively few convalescent patients were studied, and early post-infection timepoints were not analyzed.

Sample treatment: roughly ten-day PBMC culture with coronavirus spike peptide pools or control peptides (ViraFEST assay). Oncomine TCR Beta short-read sequencing was applied to DNA from cultured CD4+ T cells. Using its own MiXCR run on the PCR reads, TCRdb lists one record per CDR3 protein. Altogether some 3,600 distinct CDR3 sequences are present, over 12% being singletons, with the ten largest covering 19%. The sample consisted of CD4+ T cells from blood, cultured in vitro. V is TRBV30 and J is TRBJ1-2; TRBD1 might be the D (6 bases). The TCR comes from a human donor who had recovered from COVID-19. CDR3 residues: CAWSFLGGRGYTF. The DNA of the CDR3 is TGTGCCTGGAGTTTTCTGGGGGGGCGAGGCTACACCTTC.